This TCR beta chain was profiled in a study of technical replicates of blood from a few donors. CDR3 length: 15 amino acids. J was trimmed by 3 bases and V by 4 bases; bases with no gene match: 6. The germline V gene has CDR1 LGHNA and CDR2 YNFKEQ. The protocol was immunoSEQ multiplex PCR, while the TCRdb copy is restricted to in-frame clones and leaves out a portion. The sample has more than 90,000 clones, under 96% seen once. The source of this sequence is a human donor in good health. This sequence joins TRBV4-2 and TRBJ1-2; the match to TRBD1 covers 9 bases. Sequencing was carried out using T cells isolated from PBMCs. The CDR3 spells CASSPGQGLDYGYTF. Written as DNA, the CDR3 is TGTGCCAGCAGCCCCGGACAGGGGCTTGACTATGGCTACACCTTC.